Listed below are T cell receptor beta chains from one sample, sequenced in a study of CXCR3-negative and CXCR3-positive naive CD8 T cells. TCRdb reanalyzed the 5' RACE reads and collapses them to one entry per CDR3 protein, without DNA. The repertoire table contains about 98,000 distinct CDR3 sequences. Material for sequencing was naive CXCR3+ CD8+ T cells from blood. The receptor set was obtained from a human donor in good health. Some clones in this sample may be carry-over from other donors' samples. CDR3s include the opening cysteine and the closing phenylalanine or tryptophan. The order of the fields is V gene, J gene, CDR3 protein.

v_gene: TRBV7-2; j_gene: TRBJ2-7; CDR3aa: CASSEGLVLYEQYF
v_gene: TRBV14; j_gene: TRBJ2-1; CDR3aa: CASSPLAGGRGGEQFF
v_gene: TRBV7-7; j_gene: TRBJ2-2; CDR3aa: CASSSSPWTGNTGELFF
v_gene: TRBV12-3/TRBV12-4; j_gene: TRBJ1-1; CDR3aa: CASSLRWHRDRGRDTEAFF
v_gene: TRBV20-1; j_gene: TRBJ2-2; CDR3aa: CSALATGELFF
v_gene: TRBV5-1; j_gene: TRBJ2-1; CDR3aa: CASSPGVPAGYEQFF
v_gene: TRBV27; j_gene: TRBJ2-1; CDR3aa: CASSGDYTNEQFF
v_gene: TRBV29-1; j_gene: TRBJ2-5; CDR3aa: CSVEGRDIIGETQYF
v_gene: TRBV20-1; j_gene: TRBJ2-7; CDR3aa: CSATARTPSYEQYF
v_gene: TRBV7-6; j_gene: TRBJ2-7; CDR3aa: CASSPGGAAYEQYF
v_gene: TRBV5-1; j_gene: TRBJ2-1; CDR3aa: CASSLVVDYNEQFF
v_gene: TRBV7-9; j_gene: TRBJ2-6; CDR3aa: CASSYVLLGQGNAGANVLTF
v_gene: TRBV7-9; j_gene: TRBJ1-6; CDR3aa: CASSLDTLNSPLHF
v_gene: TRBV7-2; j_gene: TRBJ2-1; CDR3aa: CASSPGAEQFF
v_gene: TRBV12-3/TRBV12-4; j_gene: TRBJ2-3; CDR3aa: CASSSGPDRGLTDTQYF
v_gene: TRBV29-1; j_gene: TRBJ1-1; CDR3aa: CSVGEGMNTEAFF
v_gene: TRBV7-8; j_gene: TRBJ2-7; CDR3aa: CASSSLPGLAGGSSYEQYF
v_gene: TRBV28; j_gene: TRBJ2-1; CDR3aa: CASSFMSSYNEQFF
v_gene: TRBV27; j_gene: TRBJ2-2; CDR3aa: CASSLSQNTGELFF
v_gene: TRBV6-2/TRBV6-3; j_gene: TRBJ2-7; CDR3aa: CASSSAPGTSIYEQYF
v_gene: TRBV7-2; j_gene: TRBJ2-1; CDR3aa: CASSSGMEQFF
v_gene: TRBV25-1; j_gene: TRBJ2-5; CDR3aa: CASSEGVSAKETQYF
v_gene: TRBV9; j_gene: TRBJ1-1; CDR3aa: CASSVSGQGMFGAFF
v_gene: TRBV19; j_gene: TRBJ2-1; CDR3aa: CASSLEPSGTNEQFF
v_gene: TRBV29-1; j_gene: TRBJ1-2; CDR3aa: CSVPGRGGGYTF
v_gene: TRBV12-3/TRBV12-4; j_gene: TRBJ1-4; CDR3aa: CASSRADSPYNEKLFF
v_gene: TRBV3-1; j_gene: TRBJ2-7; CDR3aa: CASSQDGSPVYEQYF
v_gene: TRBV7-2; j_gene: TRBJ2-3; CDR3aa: CASSSPLTGLSTDTQYF
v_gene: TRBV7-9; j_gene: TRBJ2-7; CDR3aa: CASSLGQGATYEQYF
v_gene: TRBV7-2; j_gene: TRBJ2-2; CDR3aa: CASSSITGETNTGELFF
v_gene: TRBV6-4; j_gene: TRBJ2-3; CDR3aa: CASSDSSSGGFSPQYF
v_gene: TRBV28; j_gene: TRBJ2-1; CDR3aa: CASSLVGAGEQFF
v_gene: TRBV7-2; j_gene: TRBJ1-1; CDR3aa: CASSSQTGEAFF
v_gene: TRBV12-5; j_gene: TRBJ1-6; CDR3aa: CASGAGTVNSPLHF
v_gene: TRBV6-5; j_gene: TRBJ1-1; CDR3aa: CASSYVARGTEAFF
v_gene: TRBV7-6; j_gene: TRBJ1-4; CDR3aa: CASSADSLNEKLFF
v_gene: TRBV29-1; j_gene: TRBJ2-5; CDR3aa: CSVEGIRGAETQYF
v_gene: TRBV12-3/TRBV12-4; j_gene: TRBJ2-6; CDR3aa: CASSSPHAGANVLTF
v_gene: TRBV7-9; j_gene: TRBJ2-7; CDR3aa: CASSLGVRDRDYEQYF
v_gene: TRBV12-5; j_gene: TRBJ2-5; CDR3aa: CASGLDPSPQETQYF
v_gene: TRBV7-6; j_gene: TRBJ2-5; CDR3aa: CASSFQFQRGTQETQYF
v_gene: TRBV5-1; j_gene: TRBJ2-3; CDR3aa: CASSTGTDTQYF
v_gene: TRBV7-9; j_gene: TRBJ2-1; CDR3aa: CASSSQGASYNEQFF
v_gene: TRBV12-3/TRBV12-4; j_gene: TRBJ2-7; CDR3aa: CASSSNLAGNDYEQYF
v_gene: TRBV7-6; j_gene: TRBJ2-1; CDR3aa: CASSYGTSGGLYNEQFF
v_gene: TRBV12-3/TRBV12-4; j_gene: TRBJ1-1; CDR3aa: CASNGPQADTEAFF
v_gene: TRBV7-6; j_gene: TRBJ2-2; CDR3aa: CASSLVDRGPSGELFF
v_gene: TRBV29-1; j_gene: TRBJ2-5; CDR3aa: CSVGGTFQETQYF
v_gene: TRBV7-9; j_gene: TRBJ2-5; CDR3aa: CASSQPGGPYEQYF
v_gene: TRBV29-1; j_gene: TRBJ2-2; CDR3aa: CSVAGNLDTGELFF